These T cell receptor beta chains were read from a single sample in a study of OX40 agonist ivuxolimab in advanced cancers. The table came from immunoSEQ multiplex PCR; TCRdb's copy has only in-frame clones and leaves some out. This repertoire shows tens of thousands of clones, 75% to 90% found once; its top ten account for around 2.5%. Sequences were derived from CD4+ or CD8+ T cells sorted from blood, sampled in a trial of the OX40 agonist ivuxolimab. These receptors originate from an adult with an advanced solid tumor such as melanoma, head and neck, liver or kidney cancer. CDR3s include the opening cysteine and the closing phenylalanine or tryptophan. D genes are given only for firm matches. Size is omitted from some rows. Given values are once, few, many or a class for expanded clones.

>few|-|TRBJ1-6|TRBV11-1
TGTGCCAGCAGCTTTTTCGGCGGCCCAGGGACCAACTATAATTCACCCCTCCACTTT
CASSFFGGPGTNYNSPLHF
>-|-|TRBJ1-5|TRBV4-1
TGCGCCAGCAGCCAAGATTTTAGCAATCAGCCCCAGCATTTT
CASSQDFSNQPQHF
>-|-|TRBJ1-2|TRBV2
TGTGCCAGCAGTGAAGATGCGGGGTCGGGCGGCTACACCTTC
CASSEDAGSGGYTF
>-|-|TRBJ1-6|TRBV19
TGTGCCAGTACCCAAGGCGGGACACTTAATTCACCCCTCCACTTT
CASTQGGTLNSPLHF
>-|-|TRBJ1-1|TRBV7-9
TGTGCCAGCAGCTTAGCAGGGCAGGGGAGAACTGAAGCTTTCTTT
CASSLAGQGRTEAFF
>-|-|TRBJ2-3|TRBV14
TGTGCCAGCAGCCATACAGATACGCAGTATTTT
CASSHTDTQYF
>-|-|TRBJ2-4|TRBV19
TGTGCCAGTAGTATACAGTATTACGGGGGAACCATTCAGTACTTC
CASSIQYYGGTIQYF
>-|-|TRBJ1-6|TRBV7-3
TGTGCCAGCAGGGAGGGGTCCTATAATTCACCCCTCCACTTT
CASREGSYNSPLHF
>-|-|TRBJ1-5|TRBV19
TGTGCCAGTAGTATAGGGGGGGGCGGCCAGCCCCAGCATTTT
CASSIGGGGQPQHF
>-|-|TRBJ2-6|TRBV19
TGTGCCAGTAGTATACCAGGAAGTAGCTCTGGGGCCAACGTCCTGACTTTC
CASSIPGSSSGANVLTF
>-|-|TRBJ1-2|TRBV19
TGTGCCAGTAGACCCGACAGGAACCCCTATGGCTACACCTTC
CASRPDRNPYGYTF
>-|-|TRBJ2-2|TRBV28
TGTGCCAGCAGGCCCCGAGGTAGATCGGAGACCGGGGAGCTGTTTTTT
CASRPRGRSETGELFF
>-|-|TRBJ2-5|TRBV5-4
TGTGCCAGCAGCTTAGACGGGGAGTACCAAGAGACCCAGTACTTC
CASSLDGEYQETQYF
>once|-|TRBJ2-2|TRBV6-9
TGTGCCAGCAGAGCGGGACAGAGGGAGTGGGAGCTGTTTTTT
CASRAGQREWELFF
>-|-|TRBJ1-1|TRBV9
TGTGCCAGCAGCGTAGTATCGGAGAACACTGAAGCTTTCTTT
CASSVVSENTEAFF
>-|TRBD1|TRBJ2-7|TRBV28
TGTGCCAGCAGGATCTCCGGGACAGGGAGCAACGAGCAGTACTTC
CASRISGTGSNEQYF
>-|-|TRBJ2-1|TRBV28
TGTGCCAGCAGCGTGTTAGTATCCCGGGCTGGGAATGAGCAGTTCTTC
CASSVLVSRAGNEQFF
>once|-|TRBJ2-1|TRBV11-3
TGTGCCAGCAGCCCGCGAGAAGGGGGGGTCTCTAATGAGCAGTTCTTC
CASSPREGGVSNEQFF
>-|TRBD1|TRBJ1-3|TRBV30
TGTGCCTGGAGTGTTGGTGACAGGGGAGGAAACACCATATATTTT
CAWSVGDRGGNTIYF
>once|-|TRBJ2-2|TRBV2
TGTGCCAGCGGGGGGGCGGGGAACACCGGGGAGCTGTTTTTT
CASGGAGNTGELFF
>few|-|TRBJ1-2|TRBV23-1
TGCGCCAGCAGCCGATGGCATTTTTACCCGGTGGCAGGGGTGTTGTTGGGCTATGGCTACACCTTC
CASSRWHFYPVAGVLLGYGYTF
>-|-|TRBJ1-3|TRBV9
TGTGCCAGCAGCGTAGAAGGGGACCTCGGAGGAAACACCATATATTTT
CASSVEGDLGGNTIYF
>-|TRBD2|TRBJ2-3|TRBV25-1
TGTGCCAGCAGTGAAGGGAGCGGGGAGGTCACAGATACGCAGTATTTT
CASSEGSGEVTDTQYF
>-|TRBD1|TRBJ2-5|TRBV5-1
TGCGCCAGCAGCTTTGAACAGGGGCCCGGTGAGACCCAGTACTTC
CASSFEQGPGETQYF